One sample yielded the 11 T cell receptor beta chains listed below, sequenced in a study of metastatic and nonmetastatic thyroid tumors. TCRdb re-clonotyped the PCR reads via MiXCR. The table includes some 37,000 clones, approximately 44% detected once. Each patient went into thyroid surgery without having received any treatment. Sample: tumor tissue. The receptors shown here come from a male donor with papillary thyroid cancer or a benign thyroid nodule (not recorded which). Some clones in this sample may be carry-over from other donors' samples.

The genes are TRBV28 and TRBJ1-5; the D is unclear. Trimming took 6 bases from V and 3 from J, leaving 12 bases between them. The CDR3 spans 14 residues. In germline, CDR1 is MDHEN, CDR2 SYDVKM. The CDR3 DNA is TGTGCCAGCAGCCACGGACGGAACAATCAGCCCCAGCATTTT. It specifies CASSHGRNNQPQHF.

The V gene is TRBV20-1, the J gene TRBJ1-5; TRBD1 aligns across 8 bases. Germline-derived CDR1 and CDR2 are DFQATT and SNEGSKA (reference sequence). The trim removed 4 bases at V and 6 bases at J, leaving 17 bases unmatched. The CDR3 length is 17 residues. The CDR3 coding sequence is TGCAGTGCTACCGCCCCCGCCGGACAGGGAAGGGTTCAGCCCCAGCATTTT. It is translated as CSATAPAGQGRVQPQHF.

This sequence joins TRBV19 and TRBJ2-7; maybe TRBD2 (7 bases). The CDR3 has 16 amino acids. Trimming took 3 bases from V and 2 from J, leaving 17 bases between them. CDR1 and CDR2 (germline): LNHDA, SQIVND (reference sequence). The CDR3 DNA is TGTGCCAGTAGTATCCGGCGGGGGACAACAACCTACGAGCAGTACTTC. Its translation: CASSIRRGTTTYEQYF.

This clone came up a few times. An end of the junction differs from the germline gene, which may be a read error. The J gene is TRBJ2-7, the V gene TRBV3-1, with unresolved D. This CDR3 spans 15 amino acids. CDR1 and CDR2 (germline): LGHDT, YNNKEL (reference sequence). Here the CDR3 reads CAISQGSGFAYEQYF. DNA of the CDR3: TGCGCCATCAGCCAAGGAAGTGGCTTTGCCTACGAGCAGTACTTC.

V gene TRBV5-1 combines with J gene TRBJ2-2; TRBD1 or TRBD2 may be the D gene (5 bases each). Trimming shortened V by 4 bases and J by 6 bases, and 13 bases separated the two germline ends. The CDR3 has 14 residues. Per germline, CDR1 SGHRS and CDR2 YFSETQ. The CDR3 reads CASSPGPHAGELFF. CDR3 in DNA: TGCGCCAGCAGCCCGGGACCCCACGCCGGGGAGCTGTTTTTT.

The J gene is TRBJ2-1, the V gene TRBV30, with a tentative D call TRBD1 (6 bases). There are 16 residues in the CDR3. Between the trimmed V and J ends, which lost 1 base and 1 base, there was a span of 14 bases. CDR1 is GTSNPN, CDR2 SVGIG, per germline (reference sequence). The CDR3 protein is CAWSGRQARSYNEQFF. The DNA for the CDR3 is TGTGCCTGGAGTGGAAGACAGGCAAGGTCCTACAATGAGCAGTTCTTC.

This clone counts as medium-sized. The rearrangement links TRBV20-1 to TRBJ1-1; no clear D. The CDR3 totals 16 residues. Looked up from germline, CDR1 is DFQATT and CDR2 is SNEGSKA (reference sequence). V was pared by 2 bases and J by 2 bases, with 18 bases between. CDR3 coding DNA: TGCAGTGCTAGAATAAAGCAGTACAGAAAAAACACTGAAGCTTTCTTT. It yields the protein CSARIKQYRKNTEAFF.

The rearrangement joins TRBV30 to TRBJ1-6, with a weak D call TRBD1 (5 bases). The germline CDR1 and CDR2 sequences are GTSNPN and SVGIG (reference sequence). The CDR3 consists of 14 residues. Trimming cost V 3 bases and J 7 bases, with 13 bases left between them. The CDR3 DNA follows: TGTGCCTGGAGGGGAATCACAGGAAATTCACCCCTCCACTTT. Protein: CAWRGITGNSPLHF.

This clone was seen a handful of times. V and J are TRBV15 and TRBJ2-7; D remains ambiguous. The germline V gene encodes CDR1 LNHNV and CDR2 YYDKDF (reference sequence). Trimming left V 1 base short and J 5 bases short, with 12 bases between. This CDR3 spans 14 amino acids. CDR3 loop: CATSRGTHENEQYF. Written as DNA, the CDR3 is TGTGCCACCAGCAGAGGAACTCACGAAAACGAGCAGTACTTC.

The chain combines TRBV19 with TRBJ2-7; TRBD2 aligns across 13 bases. Germline V CDR1 and CDR2: LNHDA, SQIVND (reference sequence). The CDR3 contains 15 residues. V lost 4 bases and J lost 0; bases outside the gene matches: 0. The CDR3 loop reads CASSRTSGSSYEQYF. The CDR3 DNA follows: TGTGCCAGTAGTAGGACTAGCGGGAGCTCCTACGAGCAGTACTTC.

This clone was detected only a few times. The chain links TRBV6-1 to TRBJ2-7; 10 nucleotides agree with TRBD2. The germline V gene encodes CDR1 MNHNS and CDR2 SASEGT. The trim removed 2 bases at V and 2 bases at J, leaving 6 bases unmatched. This CDR3 contains 16 residues. The CDR3 sequence is CASSEPGLANTYEQYF. The CDR3 DNA reads as TGTGCCAGCAGTGAACCGGGACTAGCGAACACCTACGAGCAGTACTTC.